The sequence of this T cell receptor (beta chain) was determined in a study of neoadjuvant anti-PD-1 for oral cavity cancer (dated by TCRdb to the early 2020s). Regarding the complete study: Patients mostly received three to four biweekly doses of nivolumab at 3 mg/kg before curative-intent surgical resection. Patients without progression received a fourth nivolumab dose around day 43 and underwent definitive surgical resection on days 50-56. Patients with complete response, partial response or stable disease by RECIST 1.1 were defined as responders, whereas patients with progression were defined as non-responders. There were about a dozen patients in the parent correlative cohort, and the response rate was roughly 34%. What the research found in general, with its limitations: TCR analyses included only three patients per response group, and the authors called for larger cohorts for validation. After neoadjuvant nivolumab, significantly higher T cell clonality (Gini index) was found within PBMCs in non-responders than in responders. Higher pretreatment blood TCRbeta clonality and lower post-treatment tumor TCRbeta clonality were correlated with higher pretreatment blood Treg/Th17 ratios.

For deep sequencing, PBMC libraries mostly used about 500 ng of input genomic DNA, with six replicates for each sample. The immunoSEQ hsTCRbeta kit was used to prepare TCRbeta libraries, following the manufacturer's instructions. The finished libraries were brought together in one pool at around 3.1 nM, which was then read using an Illumina NovaSeq 6000 S4 flow cell. Per the authors' processing: Raw data preprocessing and quality control were performed with the immunoSEQ Analyzer. The analysis was limited to productive rearrangements, and each clonotype was defined by a unique CDR3 amino acid sequence. Repertoire clonality was estimated as the Gini-Simpson index, which was computed with the R package tcR. Student's t test was used to compare Gini indices, while Pearson correlation assessed associations with tumor size change. TCRdb retrieved this table from immuneACCESS and kept in-frame rearrangements only. Not all clones are present; in checked studies, unresolved V genes account for under half, and no reason is known for the remainder. V and J calls and clone size are those listed in that table; D and trimming were worked out from the DNA. The sample yields approximately 16,000 clones; around 69% were counted once. The ten biggest clones cover about 2.7% of the sample.

On this clone itself: Its antigen remains unidentified. Base qualities are not recorded, but no much larger clone differs from it by a single base.

The time point label here, explained by the study, means: before neoadjuvant nivolumab. The patients had newly diagnosed stage II-IVA oral cavity squamous cell carcinoma and had not received any prior systemic or radiation treatment. The cohort was made up of patients with locally advanced, HPV-negative oral cavity squamous cell carcinoma. No culture maintenance or expansion was done, as the peripheral blood mononuclear cells went straight to analysis. Samples came from a longitudinal correlative study of a single-arm phase II trial of neoadjuvant nivolumab in oral cavity squamous cell carcinoma. Genomic DNA-based TCRbeta sequencing was performed on subject-matched pre- and post-treatment PBMCs and tumors from three responders and three non-responders. Peripheral blood mononuclear cells were collected once before nivolumab treatment and again after treatment, at the time of surgery. Genomic DNA was isolated from PBMCs using the Maxwell RSC DNA from Cells kit.

CDR1 and CDR2 were assigned from the germline V gene as SGDLS and YYNGEE. V drops 0 bases and J drops 2 bases, leaving 14 bases in between. From the cysteine up to the phenylalanine, the CDR3 has a length of 16 residues. The read is trimmed to its CDR3 DNA, 48 bases read in frame from base 1. The chain is made from TRBV9 and TRBJ2-5; the D segment might be TRBD1 or TRBD2, since each matches 6 bases. This specimen was PBMCs, taken before nivolumab (anti-PD-1) treatment. This TCR was recovered from a person aged 35-79 years with oral cavity squamous cell carcinoma. DNA sequence: TGTGCCAGCAGCGTAGGTCACGGGGGCCCTCAAGAGACCCAGTACTTC. Its protein product is CASSVGHGGPQETQYF.